This T cell receptor (beta chain) derives from a study of beta chain features in type 1 diabetes. Study in general: On cell yields, gender and age, patients and healthy donors were similar. The number of sorted cells examined across all samples was 107,917,701.

One heparinised blood draw, averaging about 120 mL, came from each donor. V lost 7 bases, J lost 2 bases, and 12 bases lay in between. Germline lookup yields CDR1 SEHNR and CDR2 FQNEAQ (reference sequence). The CDR3 runs to 14 residues. This clone was seen many times. TCRB transcripts that were expressed got sequenced, as all of the isolated RNA had been reverse transcribed. Data came from immunoSEQ multiplex PCR; TCRdb stores just in-frame clones and leaves some out. The sample lists hundreds of thousands of clones; roughly 12% were seen once. V and J are TRBV7-9 and TRBJ2-1, with D possibly matching TRBD2 (6 bases). Sequenced: naive CD4+ T cells from blood. The sequence was obtained from a man aged 18 to 29 in good health. The CDR3 here is CASIGGDPYNEQFF. CDR3 nucleotides: TGTGCCAGCATAGGCGGGGATCCCTACAATGAGCAGTTCTTC.